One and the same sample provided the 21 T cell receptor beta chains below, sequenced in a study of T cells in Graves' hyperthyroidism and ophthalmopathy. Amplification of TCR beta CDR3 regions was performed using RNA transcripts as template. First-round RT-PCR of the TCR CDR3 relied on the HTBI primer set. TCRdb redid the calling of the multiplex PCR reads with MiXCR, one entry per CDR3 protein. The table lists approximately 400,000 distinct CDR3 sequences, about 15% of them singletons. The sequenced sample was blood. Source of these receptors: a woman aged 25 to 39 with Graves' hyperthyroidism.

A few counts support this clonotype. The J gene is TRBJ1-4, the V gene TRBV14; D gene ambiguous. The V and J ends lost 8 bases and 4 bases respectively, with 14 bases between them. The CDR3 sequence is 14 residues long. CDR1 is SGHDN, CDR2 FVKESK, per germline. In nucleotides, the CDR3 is TGTGCCAGCTCGCGCCAGCTCCTTAATGAAAAACTGTTTTTT. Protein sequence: CASSRQLLNEKLFF.

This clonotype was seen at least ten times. The CDR3 sequence is CASSYMRTSGYNEQYF. The CDR3 nucleotides are TGTGCCAGCAGTTACATGAGGACTAGCGGTTATAACGAGCAGTACTTC. The gene calls are TRBV6-1 and TRBJ2-7; 10 nucleotides agree with TRBD2. Trimming removed 5 bases from V and 5 bases from J; junction bases left unmatched: 12. CDR1 is MNHNS and CDR2 is SASEGT in the germline V gene. The CDR3 length is 16 residues.

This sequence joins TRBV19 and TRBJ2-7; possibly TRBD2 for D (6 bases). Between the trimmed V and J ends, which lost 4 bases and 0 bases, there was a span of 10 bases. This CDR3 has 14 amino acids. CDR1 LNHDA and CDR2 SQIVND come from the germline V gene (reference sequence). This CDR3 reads CASSTWDFSYEQYF. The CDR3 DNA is TGTGCCAGTAGTACATGGGACTTCTCCTACGAGCAGTACTTC.

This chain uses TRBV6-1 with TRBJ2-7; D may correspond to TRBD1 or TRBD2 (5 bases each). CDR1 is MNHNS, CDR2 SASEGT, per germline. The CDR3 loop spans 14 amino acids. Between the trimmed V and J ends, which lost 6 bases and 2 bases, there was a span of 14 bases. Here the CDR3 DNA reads TGTGCCAGCAGCTTTGCTCGGGGCCCCTACGAGCAGTACTTC. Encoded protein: CASSFARGPYEQYF.

The DNA for the CDR3 is TGTGCCAGCAGTTTCGGAACAGGGGAAACCTACGAGCAGTACTTC. It translates to CASSFGTGETYEQYF. The chain is built from TRBV6-9 and TRBJ2-7, with 7 nucleotides matching TRBD1. The germline V gene has CDR1 MNHGY and CDR2 SVAAGI. This CDR3 has 15 residues. The ends lost 4 bases at V and 2 bases at J; junction bases unmatched: 8.

The CDR3 DNA reads TGTGCCACCAGTGAAACCGGGACTAGCACAGATACGCAGTATTTT. Its protein is CATSETGTSTDTQYF. The gene calls are TRBV24-1 and TRBJ2-3; maybe TRBD2 (6 bases). CDR1 KGHDR and CDR2 SFDVKD come from the germline V gene. The germline V and J ends were trimmed by 4 bases and 0 bases, with 10 bases remaining between them. The CDR3 is 15 residues long.

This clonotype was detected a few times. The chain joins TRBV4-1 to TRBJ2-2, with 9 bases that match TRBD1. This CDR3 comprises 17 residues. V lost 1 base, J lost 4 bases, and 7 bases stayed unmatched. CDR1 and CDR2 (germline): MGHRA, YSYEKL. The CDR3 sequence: CASSQVFETGGTGELFF. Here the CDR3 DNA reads TGCGCCAGCAGCCAAGTGTTCGAGACAGGGGGCACCGGGGAGCTGTTTTTT.

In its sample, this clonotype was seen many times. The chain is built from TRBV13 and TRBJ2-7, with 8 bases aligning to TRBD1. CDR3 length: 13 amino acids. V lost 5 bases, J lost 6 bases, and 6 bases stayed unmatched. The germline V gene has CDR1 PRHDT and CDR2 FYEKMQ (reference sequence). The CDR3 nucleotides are TGTGCCAGCAGCCCGAGGACAGGGACCGAGCAGTACTTC. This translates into CASSPRTGTEQYF. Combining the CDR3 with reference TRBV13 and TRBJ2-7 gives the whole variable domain AAGVIQSPRHLIKEKRETATLKCYPIPRHDTVYWYQQGPGQDPQFLISFYEKMQSDKGSIPDRFSAQQFSDYHSELNMSSLELGDSALYFCASSPRTGTEQYFGPGTRLTVT.

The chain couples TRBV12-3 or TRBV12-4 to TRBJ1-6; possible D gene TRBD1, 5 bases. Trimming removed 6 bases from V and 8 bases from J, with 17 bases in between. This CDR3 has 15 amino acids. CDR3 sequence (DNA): TGTGCCAGCAGCCCCCACGGGACCAATCATTCACCCCTCCACTTT. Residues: CASSPHGTNHSPLHF.

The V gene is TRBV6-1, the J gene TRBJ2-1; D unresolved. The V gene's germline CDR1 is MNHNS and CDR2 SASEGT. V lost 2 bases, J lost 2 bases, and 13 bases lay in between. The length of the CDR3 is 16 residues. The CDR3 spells CASSEPVAKAYNEQFF. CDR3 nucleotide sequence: TGTGCCAGCAGTGAACCGGTAGCTAAGGCCTACAATGAGCAGTTCTTC.

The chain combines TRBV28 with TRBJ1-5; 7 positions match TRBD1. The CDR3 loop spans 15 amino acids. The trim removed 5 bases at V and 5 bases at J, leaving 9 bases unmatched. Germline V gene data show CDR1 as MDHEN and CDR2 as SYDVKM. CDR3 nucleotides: TGTGCCAGCAGTCCATCGACAGGGCCCCATCAGCCCCAGCATTTT. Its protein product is CASSPSTGPHQPQHF.

The CDR3 DNA is TGTGCCAGCAGCTTAGTGGCGGCTGACACCATATATTTT. This encodes CASSLVAADTIYF. V gene TRBV7-6 combines with J gene TRBJ1-3; D unclear. The CDR3 spans 13 residues. CDR1 is SGHVS and CDR2 is FNYEAQ in the germline V gene. V shed 1 base and J shed 8 bases, with 9 bases lying between them. Using reference TRBV7-6 and TRBJ1-3 for the parts outside the CDR3, the full variable domain is GAGVSQSPRYKVTKRGQDVALRCDPISGHVSLYWYRQALGQGPEFLTYFNYEAQQDKSGLPNDRFSAERPEGSISTLTIQRTEQRDSAMYRCASSLVAADTIYFGEGSWLTVV.

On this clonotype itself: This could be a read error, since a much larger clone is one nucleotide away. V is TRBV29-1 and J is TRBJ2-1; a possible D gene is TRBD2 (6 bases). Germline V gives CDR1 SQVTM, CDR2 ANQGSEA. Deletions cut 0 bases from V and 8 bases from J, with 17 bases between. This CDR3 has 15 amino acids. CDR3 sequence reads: CSVEDPGGKGDEQFF. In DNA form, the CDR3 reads TGCAGCGTTGAAGATCCTGGCGGGAAAGGCGATGAGCAGTTCTTC.

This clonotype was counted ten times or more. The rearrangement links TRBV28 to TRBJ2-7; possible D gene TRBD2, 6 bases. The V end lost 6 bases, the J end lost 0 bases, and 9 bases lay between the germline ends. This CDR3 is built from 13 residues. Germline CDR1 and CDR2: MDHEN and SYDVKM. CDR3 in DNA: TGTGCCAGCAGAGACGGGAGCTCCTACGAGCAGTACTTC. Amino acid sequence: CASRDGSSYEQYF.

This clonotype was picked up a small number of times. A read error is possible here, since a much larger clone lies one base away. CDR3 residues: CAWNSGGSRAGRPNEQFF. For the CDR3, the DNA is TGTGCCTGGAATTCTGGCGGTAGTCGAGCGGGAAGGCCCAATGAGCAGTTCTTC. J is TRBJ2-1 and V is TRBV30; 7 bases map to TRBD2. CDR3 size: 18 residues. The V gene's germline CDR1 is GTSNPN and CDR2 SVGIG (reference sequence). With V trimmed by 4 bases and J by 6 bases, 21 bases remained unmatched.

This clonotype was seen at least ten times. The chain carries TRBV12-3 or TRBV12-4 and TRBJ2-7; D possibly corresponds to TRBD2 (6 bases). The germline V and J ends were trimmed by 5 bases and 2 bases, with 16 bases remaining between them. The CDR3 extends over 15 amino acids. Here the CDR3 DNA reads TGTGCCAGCAGTGCCAGTAGACGACTAGCCTACGAGCAGTACTTC. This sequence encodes CASSASRRLAYEQYF.

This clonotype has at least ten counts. The CDR3 bases are TGTGCCAGCAACGGGATGAACACTGAAGCTTTCTTT. Its protein product is CASNGMNTEAFF. The chain couples TRBV12-3 or TRBV12-4 to TRBJ1-1; the D is unclear. The CDR3 totals 12 residues. The V end lost 7 bases, the J end lost 0 bases, and 6 bases lay between the germline ends.

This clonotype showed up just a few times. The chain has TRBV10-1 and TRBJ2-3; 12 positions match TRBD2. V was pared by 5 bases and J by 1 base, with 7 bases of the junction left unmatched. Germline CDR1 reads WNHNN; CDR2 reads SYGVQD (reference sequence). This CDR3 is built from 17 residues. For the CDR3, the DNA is TGCGCCAGCAGTCCCACTAGCGGGAGGCCGGGCACAGATACGCAGTATTTT. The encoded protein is CASSPTSGRPGTDTQYF.

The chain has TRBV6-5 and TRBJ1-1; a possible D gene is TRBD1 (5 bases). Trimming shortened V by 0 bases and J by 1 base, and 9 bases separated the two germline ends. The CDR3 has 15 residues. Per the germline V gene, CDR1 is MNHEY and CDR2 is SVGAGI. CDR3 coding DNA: TGTGCCAGCAGTTACTCGGGGGGTTCGAACACTGAAGCTTTCTTT. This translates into CASSYSGGSNTEAFF.

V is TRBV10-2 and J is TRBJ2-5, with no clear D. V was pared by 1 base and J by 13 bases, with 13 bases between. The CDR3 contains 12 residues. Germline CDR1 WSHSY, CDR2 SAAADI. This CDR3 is CASSELDRSLYF. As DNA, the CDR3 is TGCGCCAGCAGTGAGTTAGACCGTTCCCTGTACTTC.

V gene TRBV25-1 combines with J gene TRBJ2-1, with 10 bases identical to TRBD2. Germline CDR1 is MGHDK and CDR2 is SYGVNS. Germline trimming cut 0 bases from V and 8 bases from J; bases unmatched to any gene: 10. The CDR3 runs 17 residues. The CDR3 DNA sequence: TGTGCCAGCAGTGAATATCGCGGGACTAGCGCCGTCGATGAGCAGTTCTTC. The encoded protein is CASSEYRGTSAVDEQFF.